A single sample gave rise to the 18 T cell receptor beta chains below, sequenced in a study of blood T cells in healthy people across ages. A second PCR, run for 7 to 11 cycles, used a sample-barcoded 5' primer plus a J-beta primer mix. From the 5' RACE reads, TCRdb called clonotypes with MiXCR, one entry per CDR3 protein. Among 850,000 or so distinct CDR3 sequences listed, around 28% were seen once. The sequencing sample was made of blood. Source of these receptors: a woman aged 80 or over in good health.

This clonotype was counted at least ten times. The V call is TRBV6-2 or TRBV6-3, the J call TRBJ2-6; D perhaps matches TRBD1 (6 bases). Per germline, CDR1 MNHEY and CDR2 SVGEGT. CDR3 size: 13 residues. Trimming took 6 bases from V and 4 from J, leaving 7 bases between them. The CDR3 sequence is CASRTGGANVLTF. As DNA, the CDR3 is TGTGCCAGCAGGACAGGAGGGGCCAACGTCCTGACTTTC.

This clonotype was counted between two and nine times. Given a much more abundant clone one base away, this may be a read error. This chain joins TRBV6-5 and TRBJ2-5; D remains ambiguous. In germline, CDR1 is MNHEY, CDR2 SVGAGI. This CDR3 is built from 14 residues. V gave up 0 bases and J gave up 2 bases, with 7 bases separating them. CDR3 protein: CASSYSKGQETQYF. CDR3 bases: TGTGCCAGCAGTTACTCGAAGGGACAAGAGACCCAGTACTTC.

This clonotype was picked up a small number of times. This chain links TRBV7-9 with TRBJ2-5, with TRBD1 matching 7 bases. Trimming took 1 base from V and 6 from J; bases not matched to a gene: 5. Germline V gene sequence: CDR1 SEHNR, CDR2 FQNEAQ (reference sequence). This CDR3 has 14 residues. CDR3 residues: CASSLETGIQTQYF. For the CDR3, the DNA is TGTGCCAGCAGCTTAGAGACAGGGATTCAGACCCAGTACTTC.

The table lists this clonotype with a few counts. The rearrangement joins TRBV2 to TRBJ2-7, with unresolved D. This CDR3 is 13 amino acids long. The ends were cut back, 2 bases at V and 3 bases at J, with 8 bases in the middle. Germline V gene data show CDR1 as SNHLY and CDR2 as FYNNEI. For the CDR3, the DNA is TGTGCCAGCAGTGAAAAAGCTAGCTACGAGCAGTACTTC. It specifies CASSEKASYEQYF.

This clonotype came up many times. This rearrangement joins TRBV18 to TRBJ2-5, with a tentative D call TRBD2 (5 bases). Trimming left V 2 bases short and J 1 base short, with 11 bases between. CDR3 length: 15 amino acids. Germline values: CDR1 KGHSH, CDR2 LQKENI. CDR3 amino acids: CASSPYRGIQETQYF. The CDR3 DNA follows: TGTGCCAGCTCACCATATCGGGGAATCCAAGAGACCCAGTACTTC.

As for this clonotype: The junction and the germline gene differ at one end; a read error may be behind it. The rearrangement uses TRBV4-3 and TRBJ1-2; no reliable D call. Germline V gene lookup returns CDR1 LGHNA and CDR2 YSLEER. The CDR3 sequence is 14 residues long. The CDR3 loop is CANSQDLGLGGYTF. CDR3 nucleotide sequence: TGCGCCAACAGCCAAGACCTGGGATTGGGTGGCTACACCTTC.

The CDR3 is CASSLDRSGRAFF. The CDR3 coding sequence is TGTGCCAGCAGCTTAGATCGTTCGGGGCGGGCTTTCTTT. The V and J genes are TRBV11-2 and TRBJ1-1; the D gene is possibly TRBD1 (5 bases). This CDR3 contains 13 residues. Germline loops: CDR1 SGHAT, CDR2 FQNNGV. V was pared by 0 bases and J by 11 bases, with 13 bases between.

This clonotype was seen many times. The V call is TRBV20-1, the J call TRBJ2-7, with unresolved D. CDR3 length: 12 amino acids. V was shortened by 1 base and J by 3 bases, with 7 bases between the two germline ends. CDR1 and CDR2 (germline): DFQATT, SNEGSKA (reference sequence). The CDR3 region is CSARVSSYEQYF. The CDR3 DNA follows: TGCAGTGCTAGAGTTAGCAGCTACGAGCAGTACTTC.

The V gene is TRBV5-1, the J gene TRBJ2-1; 11 bases are a match to TRBD2. V lost 5 bases, J lost 3 bases, and 1 base stayed unmatched. The CDR3 spans 14 residues. CDR1 and CDR2 (germline): SGHRS, YFSETQ. CDR3 bases: TGCGCCAGCAGGACTAGCGGGATCTACAATGAGCAGTTCTTC. Residues: CASRTSGIYNEQFF.

This clonotype was counted many times. This chain uses TRBV7-6 with TRBJ2-1; TRBD1 agrees at 9 bases. This CDR3 region has 18 residues. Germline assignment: CDR1 SGHVS and CDR2 FNYEAQ. The V and J ends lost 2 bases and 2 bases, in that order; junction bases with no gene match: 10. The CDR3 bases are TGTGCCAGCAGCTTATCGACAGGGGGGACGAGGCCCTACAATGAGCAGTTCTTC. This sequence encodes CASSLSTGGTRPYNEQFF.

As DNA, the CDR3 is TGTGCCAGCAGCGTCCTAGGGGGGACTAGCGGCACAGATACGCAGTATTTT. It encodes CASSVLGGTSGTDTQYF. This chain joins TRBV9 and TRBJ2-3; 10 bases are a match to TRBD2. The ends lost 2 bases at V and 1 base at J; junction bases unmatched: 7. CDR1 is SGDLS, CDR2 YYNGEE, per germline. The CDR3 is 17 amino acids.

This clonotype has at least ten counts. This rearrangement joins TRBV6-2 or TRBV6-3 to TRBJ2-1; 10 bases are shared with TRBD2. The CDR3 is 15 amino acids. The junction had 6 bases not matched to a gene; V was cut back by 10 bases and J by 0 bases. CDR1 is MNHEY, CDR2 SVGEGT, per germline. CDR3 amino acids: CATNSGGISYNEQFF. CDR3 bases: TGTGCCACCAATAGCGGGGGGATCTCCTACAATGAGCAGTTCTTC.

J is TRBJ2-2 and V is TRBV5-1; D is ambiguous. Deletions cut 0 bases from V and 6 bases from J, with 6 bases between. The CDR3 contains 13 residues. Germline-derived CDR1 and CDR2 are SGHRS and YFSETQ. The CDR3 sequence is CASSLVPAGELFF. Written as DNA, the CDR3 is TGCGCCAGCAGCTTGGTTCCGGCCGGGGAGCTGTTTTTT.

The gene calls are TRBV2 and TRBJ1-4; the match to TRBD1 covers 7 bases. The germline V gene encodes CDR1 SNHLY and CDR2 FYNNEI. Trimming at V came to 6 bases and at J to 7 bases, leaving 8 bases not matched to a gene. This CDR3 contains 14 residues. The CDR3 DNA is TGTGCCAGCAGGGCCACAGGGGTTGGTGAAAAACTGTTTTTT. Its translation: CASRATGVGEKLFF.

This clonotype was observed a handful of times. CDR3 region: CASSLKTSAFF. DNA for the CDR3: TGTGCCAGCAGCTTAAAGACATCTGCTTTCTTT. The V and J genes are TRBV7-9 and TRBJ1-1; no clear D gene. The CDR3 runs to 11 residues. The V end was cut by 2 bases, the J end by 11 bases, with 9 bases between. Per germline, CDR1 SEHNR and CDR2 FQNEAQ (reference sequence).

With regard to this clonotype: A much larger clone sits a single nucleotide away, making a read error possible. The J gene is TRBJ2-3, the V gene TRBV12-3 or TRBV12-4; 7 nucleotides align to TRBD2. The CDR3 is 15 residues long. The CDR3 loop reads CASRGGGAVTDTEYF. CDR3 sequence (DNA): TGTGCCAGCAGGGGGGGGGGAGCTGTCACAGATACGGAGTATTTT.

Concerning this clonotype itself: The junction differs from germline at one of its ends, possibly a read error. The chain links TRBV6-2 or TRBV6-3 to TRBJ2-3; D may be TRBD2 (6 bases). The CDR3 runs 16 residues. Germline-derived CDR1 and CDR2 are MNHEY and SVGEGT. The CDR3 region has the DNA TGTGCCTGCAGTAAACTCGGGACTCTTAGCACAGATACGCAGTATTTT. Protein: CACSKLGTLSTDTQYF.

J is TRBJ2-2 and V is TRBV6-5, with D perhaps TRBD2 (5 bases). CDR3 length: 16 residues. V was pared by 6 bases and J by 3 bases, with 17 bases between. Germline values: CDR1 MNHEY, CDR2 SVGAGI. CDR3 sequence (DNA): TGTGCCAGCAGCTCAGACGGTCGGGGTTACACCGGGGAGCTGTTTTTT. Translating it yields CASSSDGRGYTGELFF.